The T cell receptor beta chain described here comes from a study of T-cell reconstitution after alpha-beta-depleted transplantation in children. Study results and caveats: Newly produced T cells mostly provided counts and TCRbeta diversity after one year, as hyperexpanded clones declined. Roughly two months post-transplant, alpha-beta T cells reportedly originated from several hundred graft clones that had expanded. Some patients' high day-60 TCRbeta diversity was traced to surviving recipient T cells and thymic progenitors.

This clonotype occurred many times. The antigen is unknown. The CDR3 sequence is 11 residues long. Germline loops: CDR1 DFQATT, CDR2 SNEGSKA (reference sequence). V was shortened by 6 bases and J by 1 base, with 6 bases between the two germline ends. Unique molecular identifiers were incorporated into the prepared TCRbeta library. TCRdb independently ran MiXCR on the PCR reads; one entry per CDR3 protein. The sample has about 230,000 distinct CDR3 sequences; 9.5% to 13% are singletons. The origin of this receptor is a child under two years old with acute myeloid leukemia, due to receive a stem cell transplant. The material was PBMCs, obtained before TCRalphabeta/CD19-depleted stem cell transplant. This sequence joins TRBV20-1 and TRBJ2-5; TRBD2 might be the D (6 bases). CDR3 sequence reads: CSATSQETQYF. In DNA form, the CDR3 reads TGCAGTGCGACTAGCCAAGAGACCCAGTACTTC.